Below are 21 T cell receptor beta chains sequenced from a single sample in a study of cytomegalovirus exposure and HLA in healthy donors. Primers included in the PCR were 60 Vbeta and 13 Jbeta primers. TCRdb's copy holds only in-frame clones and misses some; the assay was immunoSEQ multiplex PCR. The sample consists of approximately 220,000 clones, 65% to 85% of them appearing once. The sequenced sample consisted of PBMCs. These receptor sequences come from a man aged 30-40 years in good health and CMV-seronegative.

CDR3 protein: CASSSRGGVRRYTF. DNA of the CDR3: TGTGCCAGCAGCTCCCGGGGGGGAGTTCGGCGCTACACCTTC. V is TRBV9 and J is TRBJ1-2; a possible D gene is TRBD1 (5 bases). The CDR3 loop spans 14 amino acids. Germline V gene sequence: CDR1 SGDLS, CDR2 YYNGEE. The V end lost 4 bases, the J end lost 9 bases, and 19 bases lay between the germline ends.

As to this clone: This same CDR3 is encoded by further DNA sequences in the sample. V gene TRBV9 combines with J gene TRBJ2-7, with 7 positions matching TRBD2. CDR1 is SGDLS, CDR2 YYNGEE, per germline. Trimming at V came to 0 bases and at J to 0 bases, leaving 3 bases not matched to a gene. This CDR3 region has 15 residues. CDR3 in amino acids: CASSVGGGFSYEQYF. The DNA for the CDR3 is TGTGCCAGCAGCGTAGGGGGAGGGTTCTCCTACGAGCAGTACTTC. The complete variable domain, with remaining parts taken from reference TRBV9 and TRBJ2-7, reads DSGVTQTPKHLITATGQRVTLRCSPRSGDLSVYWYQQSLDQGLQFLIQYYNGEERAKGNILERFSAQQFPDLHSELNLSSLELGDSALYFCASSVGGGFSYEQYFGPGTRLTVT.

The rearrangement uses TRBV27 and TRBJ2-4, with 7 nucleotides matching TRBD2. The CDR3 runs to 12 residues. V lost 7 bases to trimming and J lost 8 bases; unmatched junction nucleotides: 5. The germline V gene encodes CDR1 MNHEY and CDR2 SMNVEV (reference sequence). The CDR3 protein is CASKGRVDIQYF. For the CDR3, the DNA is TGTGCCAGCAAGGGGAGGGTTGACATTCAGTACTTC.

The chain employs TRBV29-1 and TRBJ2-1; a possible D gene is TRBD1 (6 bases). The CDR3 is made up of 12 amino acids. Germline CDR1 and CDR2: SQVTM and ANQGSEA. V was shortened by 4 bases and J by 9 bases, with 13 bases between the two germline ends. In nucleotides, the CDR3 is TGCAGCGTTGTGGGGGCGCGCAGTGAGCAGTTCTTC. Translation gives CSVVGARSEQFF.

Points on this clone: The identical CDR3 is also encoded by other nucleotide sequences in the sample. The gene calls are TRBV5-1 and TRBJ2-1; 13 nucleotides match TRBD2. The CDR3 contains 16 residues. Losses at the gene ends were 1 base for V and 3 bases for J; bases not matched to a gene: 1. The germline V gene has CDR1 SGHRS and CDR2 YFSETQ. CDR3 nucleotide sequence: TGCGCCAGCAGCTTGACTAGCGGGGGGGTCTACAATGAGCAGTTCTTC. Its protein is CASSLTSGGVYNEQFF.

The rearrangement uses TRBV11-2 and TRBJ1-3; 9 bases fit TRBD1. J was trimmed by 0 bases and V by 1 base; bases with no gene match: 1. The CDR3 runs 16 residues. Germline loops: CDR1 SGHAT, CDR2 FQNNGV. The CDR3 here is CASSLGDRVSGNTIYF. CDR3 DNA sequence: TGTGCCAGCAGCTTAGGGGACAGGGTCTCTGGAAACACCATATATTTT.

The CDR3 here is CSVTGGATNEKLFF. The CDR3 DNA reads as TGCAGCGTGACAGGGGGCGCCACTAATGAAAAACTGTTTTTT. The chain is built from TRBV29-1 and TRBJ1-4; 10 bases match TRBD1. Germline V CDR1 and CDR2: SQVTM, ANQGSEA. The CDR3 length is 14 residues. Trimming at V came to 6 bases and at J to 2 bases, leaving 3 bases not matched to a gene.

The CDR3 reads CASADRGKKDTQYF. CDR3 bases: TGTGCCAGCGCTGACAGGGGTAAGAAAGATACGCAGTATTTT. The V and J genes are TRBV27 and TRBJ2-3; 8 bases are a match to TRBD1. Losses at the gene ends were 8 bases for V and 5 bases for J; bases not matched to a gene: 9. This CDR3 has 14 amino acids. Germline V gives CDR1 MNHEY, CDR2 SMNVEV (reference sequence).

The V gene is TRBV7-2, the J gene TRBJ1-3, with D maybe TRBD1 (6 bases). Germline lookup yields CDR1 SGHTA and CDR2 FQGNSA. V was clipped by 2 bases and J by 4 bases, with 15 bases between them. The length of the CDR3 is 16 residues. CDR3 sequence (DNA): TGTGCCAGCAGCTTATCGGCGGGGGCAGGGGGAAACACCATATATTTT. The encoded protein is CASSLSAGAGGNTIYF.

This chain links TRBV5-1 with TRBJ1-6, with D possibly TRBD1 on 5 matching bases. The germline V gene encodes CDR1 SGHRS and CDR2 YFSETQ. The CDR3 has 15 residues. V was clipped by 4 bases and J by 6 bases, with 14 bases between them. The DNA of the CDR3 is TGCGCCAGCAGCCCCTTGACAGTAACTAATTCACCCCTCCACTTT. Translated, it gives CASSPLTVTNSPLHF.

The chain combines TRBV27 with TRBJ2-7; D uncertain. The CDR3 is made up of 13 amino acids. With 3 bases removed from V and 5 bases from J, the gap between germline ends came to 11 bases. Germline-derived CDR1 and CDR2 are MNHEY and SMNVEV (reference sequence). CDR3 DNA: TGTGCCAGCAGTTTGTCCGTTCCCCACGAGCAGTACTTC. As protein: CASSLSVPHEQYF.

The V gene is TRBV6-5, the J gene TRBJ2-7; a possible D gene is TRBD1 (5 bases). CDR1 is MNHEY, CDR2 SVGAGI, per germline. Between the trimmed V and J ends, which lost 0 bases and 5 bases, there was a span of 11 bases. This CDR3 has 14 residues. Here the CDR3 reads CASSYSVVRDEQYF. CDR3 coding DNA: TGTGCCAGCAGTTACTCGGTTGTCAGGGACGAGCAGTACTTC.

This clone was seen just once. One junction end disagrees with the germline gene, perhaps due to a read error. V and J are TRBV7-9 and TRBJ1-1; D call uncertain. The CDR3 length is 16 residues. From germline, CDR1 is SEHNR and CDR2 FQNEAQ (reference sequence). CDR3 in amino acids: CSSSFRGGRKNTEAFF. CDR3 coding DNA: TGTTCCAGCAGCTTTAGAGGAGGGAGAAAGAACACTGAAGCTTTCTTT. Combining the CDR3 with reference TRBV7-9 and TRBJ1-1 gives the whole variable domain DTGVSQNPRHKITKRGQNVTFRCDPISEHNRLYWYRQTLGQGPEFLTYFQNEAQLEKSRLLSDRFSAERPKGSFSTLEIQRTEQGDSAMYLCSSSFRGGRKNTEAFFGQGTRLTVV.

The CDR3 DNA reads TGTGCCAGCTCACCGGGCCCATATAGCAATCAGCCCCAGCATTTT. It codes for CASSPGPYSNQPQHF. The rearrangement uses TRBV18 and TRBJ1-5; unclear D gene. The germline V and J ends were trimmed by 3 bases and 0 bases, with 9 bases remaining between them. The CDR3 extends over 15 amino acids. Germline V gives CDR1 KGHSH, CDR2 LQKENI.

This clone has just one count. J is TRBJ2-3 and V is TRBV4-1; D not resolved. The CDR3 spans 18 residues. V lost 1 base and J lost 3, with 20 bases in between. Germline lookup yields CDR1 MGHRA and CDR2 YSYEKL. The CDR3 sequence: CASSQGPGRSLGTDTQYF. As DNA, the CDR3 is TGCGCCAGCAGCCAAGGCCCCGGAAGGTCCCTCGGGACAGATACGCAGTATTTT.

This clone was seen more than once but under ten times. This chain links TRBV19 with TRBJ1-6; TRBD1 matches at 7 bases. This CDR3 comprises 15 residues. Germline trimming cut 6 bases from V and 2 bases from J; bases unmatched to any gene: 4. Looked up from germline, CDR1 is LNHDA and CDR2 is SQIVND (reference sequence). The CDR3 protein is CASRTGNTYNSPLHF. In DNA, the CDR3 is TGTGCCAGTAGGACAGGGAACACCTATAATTCACCCCTCCACTTT.

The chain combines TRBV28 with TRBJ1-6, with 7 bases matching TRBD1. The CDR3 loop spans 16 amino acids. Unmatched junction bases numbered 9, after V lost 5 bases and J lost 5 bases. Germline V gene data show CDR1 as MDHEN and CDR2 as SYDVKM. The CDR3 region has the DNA TGTGCCAGCAGTCCGCAGCGACAGGGAGATAATTCACCCCTCCACTTT. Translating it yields CASSPQRQGDNSPLHF.

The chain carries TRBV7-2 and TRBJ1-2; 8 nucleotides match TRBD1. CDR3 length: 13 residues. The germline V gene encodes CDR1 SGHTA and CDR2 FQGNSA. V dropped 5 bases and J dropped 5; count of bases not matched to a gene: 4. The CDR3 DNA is TGTGCCAGCAGCCCCACAGGGGGGTATGGCTACACCTTC. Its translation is CASSPTGGYGYTF.

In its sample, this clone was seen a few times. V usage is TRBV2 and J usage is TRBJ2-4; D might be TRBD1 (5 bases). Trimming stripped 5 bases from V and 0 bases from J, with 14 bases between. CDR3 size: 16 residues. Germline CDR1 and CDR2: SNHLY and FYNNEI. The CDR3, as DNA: TGTGCCAGCAGTTTAATGCGACAGCTAGCCAAAAACATTCAGTACTTC. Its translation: CASSLMRQLAKNIQYF.

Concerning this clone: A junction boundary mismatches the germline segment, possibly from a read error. This chain's CDR3 is CASSRLDLSGASVLTF. Written as DNA, the CDR3 is TGCGCCAGCAGCAGGCTAGACCTCTCTGGGGCCAGCGTCCTGACTTTC. This chain links TRBV5-1 with TRBJ2-6; perhaps TRBD1 as D (5 bases). Germline V gives CDR1 SGHRS, CDR2 YFSETQ. CDR3 length: 16 amino acids.

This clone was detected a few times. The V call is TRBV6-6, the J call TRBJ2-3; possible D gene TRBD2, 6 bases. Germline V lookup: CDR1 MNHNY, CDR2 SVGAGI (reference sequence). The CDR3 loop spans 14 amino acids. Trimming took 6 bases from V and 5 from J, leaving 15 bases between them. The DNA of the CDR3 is TGTGCCAGCAGACTATGGGGGGAACGAGATACGCAGTATTTT. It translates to CASRLWGERDTQYF.